This T cell receptor (beta chain) was captured in a study of cytomegalovirus exposure and HLA in healthy donors (dated by TCRdb to 2015 to 2018). General notes on the study: In an earlier analysis of about 560 of the donors, roughly 300 Gb of sequence data and 90 million to 120 million unique TCR beta sequences from about 190 million T cells were reported. Approximately 310 gigabases of sequencing data and approximately 84 million unique TCR sequences were included in an early release covering over 600 HLA-typed donors. Among the roughly 400 genotyped donors, 75% to 90% belonged to the genetic ancestry cluster associated with self-reported Caucasian donors. The aim of the study was to test whether cataloging public T cell receptors could identify signatures of past pathogen exposure. Using immunosequencing, the study profiled T cell repertoires from some 670 subjects and related those repertoires to cytomegalovirus serostatus. A separate validation cohort of roughly 120 different subjects was used in addition to the approximately 610-subject first cohort. The study combined high-throughput TCR immunosequencing, statistical association of individual TCRs with disease status, and machine learning to predict cytomegalovirus infection status. A later analysis re-examined previously published TCR beta repertoires from just over 650 donors and added high-resolution HLA genotyping to investigate patterns of TCR occurrence. In the later analysis, no new phenotypic data were used to find candidate immune exposures; instead, reliance was placed on TCR beta sequences and their occurrence across donors. In an earlier analysis of 550 to 700 of the donors, high-throughput TCR beta sequencing was used to judge whether each TCR beta V gene segment behaved as functional or pseudogenic. Donor age, sex, ethnicity and CMV serostatus were collected together with the repertoire data. A later genetic analysis took genome-wide SNP genotypes for 398 of the 666 donors and used that subset as a discovery cohort. Every discovery cohort repertoire had been produced on one sequencing platform. HLA typing covered class I and class II loci at four-digit resolution. The number of donors typed differed by locus, with roughly 629-640 for A, B, C, DRB1 and DQB1, roughly 520 for DQA1, 600 to 610 for DPA1, and over 400 for DPB1. A handful of DR-DQ haplotypes were handled as single units for association and clustering because linkage in the cohort was strong. On average, about 240,000 unique TCR beta nucleotide sequences were sequenced per donor among a few hundred genotyped donors of the cohort, with about 19% of those sequences being non-productive.

About this clone: Its antigen target is currently unknown. Qualities for individual bases were not recorded, and no much larger clone is one base off.

Library preparation used the immunoSEQ multiplex PCR assay. The multiplex PCR relied on a mix of 60 forward primers for TCR Vbeta segments and 13 reverse primers for TCR Jbeta segments. Amplification of the CDR3 region of rearranged TCR beta genes was performed with a multiplex PCR assay on genomic DNA. Amplified TCR beta libraries were sequenced as 87-base-pair reads on the Illumina HiSeq System. The original pipeline was this. Across the 700 or so repertoires, a later analysis counted tens of millions of unique TCR beta chains, approximately 10 million of which were shared by at least two donors. A nearest-neighbor algorithm error-corrected the raw reads and collapsed the reads into unique sequences, merging closely related sequences to remove PCR and sequencing errors. V, D and J gene segments were assigned by aligning CDR3 sequences to IMGT reference sequences. For a sequence to be retained, a match of at least six nucleotides was required to both a V gene segment and a J gene segment. A rearrangement was called productive if the CDR3 had no stop codons and remained in frame with V and J, and every other rearrangement was called non-productive. CDR3 was defined by IMGT convention, running from the second conserved V-encoded cysteine to the conserved J-encoded phenylalanine. In an earlier analysis of 500 to 650 of the donors, sequences lacking an unambiguous match to a single V gene segment were excluded. An earlier analysis of a few hundred of the donors classified V segments as functional when productive rearrangements were above 56.7% and as segregating when the standard deviation between donors was above 5%. To diagnose cytomegalovirus status from the catalog of TCR beta chain sequences, a statistical classification framework was built. A later analysis assigned V and J genes by comparing TCR nucleotide sequences with IMGT/GENE-DB human TR gene sequences. In a later analysis, CDR3 sequences and most-parsimonious VDJ recombination scenarios were assigned using the TCRdist pipeline. In a later analysis, each TCR beta chain was defined by its CDR3 amino acid sequence together with its V-gene family, and reads lacking a unique V-gene family were excluded. In a later analysis, 500 to 650 highly shared, low-generation-probability nucleotide sequences were removed to address suspected cross-contamination and a sequencing artifact. For each public chain, a later analysis derived a clonal expansion index from normalized ranks of inferred template counts within each repertoire. In a later analysis, generation probabilities were computed with a VDJ recombination model fitted to out-of-frame rearrangements, and the resulting probabilities were checked against IGoR. Hypergeometric tests were used in a later analysis to score TCR-TCR, TCR-HLA and TCR-CMV co-occurrence, with a repertoire-size bias correction applied to the TCR pairs. In a later analysis, false discovery rates were estimated by permuting HLA or CMV assignments 20 times. In a later analysis, co-occurring TCRs were grouped with DBSCAN, and TCRdist sequence similarity was added when clustering was performed within HLA-allele-positive subsets. Repertoires with fewer than 30,000 or more than 120,000 public chains, plus five repertoires with anomalous nucleotide sharing, were excluded from co-occurrence clustering. TCRdb re-hosts the immuneACCESS table, in-frame sequences only. Its copies lack some clones; in the studies checked, an unresolved V gene accounts for under half of them, and the cause for the rest is not known. V and J calls and clone size are copied from that table; D and trimming were computed from the DNA. The sample table records around 55,000 clones; about three quarters of these occur just once. The leading ten clones occupy approximately 2.3% of the sample.

Study-wide conclusions, independent of this receptor: In vitro tests confirmed that three of the cytomegalovirus-associated TCR beta chains recognize cytomegalovirus antigens. An earlier analysis of around 600 of the donors showed that most TCR beta V segments appeared in productive rearrangements either about 87% or about 30% of the time, which broadly matched IMGT annotations. Because HLA typing was unavailable for some donors at each locus, only the typed subset was used in association tests. Linkage disequilibrium might explain the correlated functional status among segregating V segments, but an unknown experimental factor could not be excluded. According to a later analysis, parvovirus B19, influenza, CMV and Epstein-Barr virus appeared linked to several top co-occurrence clusters. Because the 87-base-pair reads could not distinguish some IMGT-functional V segments, including TRBV6-2 and TRBV6-3, those segments were excluded. When HLA alleles, especially DR and DQ, strongly co-occurred, attributing TCR associations to individual alleles was difficult. The cohort was sequenced for TCR beta chains only, and without alpha or paired-chain data the features that could be detected were limited. A cluster of highly shared sequence variants was judged likely to represent a technical artifact of the sequencing pipeline. In a later analysis, most CMV-associated TCR beta chains were found to appear HLA-restricted, with HLA associations seemingly driven largely by CMV exposure. The earlier analysis of some 560 of the donors excluded roughly 17 rarely observed V segments, including chromosome 9 orphons, because counts were too low. V-gene and J-gene trimming of TCR beta chains was associated with a missense DCLRE1C variant in a later genetic analysis, and the association was replicated in an independent cohort. The only immune exposure information available for the cohort was CMV serostatus. Sequencing depth was assumed to be roughly uniform across donors in the presence/absence analyses, though that assumption may not hold. At a false discovery rate of 0.05, a later analysis linked about 17,000 TCR beta sequences to specific HLA alleles. Most TCR sequences were observed very rarely across donors, whereas some public TCRs were present in many individuals. A later analysis found that HLA-associated TCR beta chains were more clonally expanded and had lower generation probabilities than equally common non-associated chains. The study listed 164 TCR beta chains as associated with cytomegalovirus. Cytomegalovirus status was reported to be diagnosed by the classifier with high specificity and sensitivity in both the original and validation cohorts. A further reported finding was that TCR beta sequences accurately predicted the HLA-A and HLA-B alleles for most subjects in the first cohort. According to a later genetic analysis, donors in an Asian-associated ancestry cluster had fewer N-insertions in productive TCRs than the roughly 700-donor mean. The authors suggested that the approach could potentially be extended to other disease states and immunological phenotypes. In a later analysis, TCR association rates were found to vary across HLA loci, with the most associated TCRs seen for DRB1 alleles and the fewest for HLA-C alleles.

The cohort consisted of more than 650 healthy bone marrow donors. At the time of sampling, every cohort member was nominally healthy, though immune exposures that went unrecorded were likely present. The donor was CMV seronegative and belonged to the group of around 400 seronegative cohort members. Every donor gave a peripheral blood sample, and the peripheral blood mononuclear cells from that sample were used for TCR beta sequencing. Genomic DNA was extracted from the blood cell samples with the Qiagen DNeasy Blood Extraction Kit. From its cysteine to its phenylalanine, the CDR3 spans 13 amino acids. Left in the record is the CDR3 DNA by itself, 39 bases read in frame from the first base. The germline ends are 14 bases apart after V is trimmed by 4 bases and J by 8 bases. The germline V gene supplies CDR1 MNHNS and CDR2 SASEGT.

This sequence originates from a female donor in good health and CMV-seronegative. In this chain, TRBV6-1 is recombined with TRBJ1-2; no D gene can be assigned with confidence. Sequencing was done on a sample of PBMCs. CDR3 sequence: CASSVSLSVGYTF. At the DNA level, the sequence is TGTGCCAGCAGTGTAAGTCTTTCGGTAGGCTACACCTTC.